The 5 T cell receptor beta chains presented below share a single source sample, sequenced in a study of blood T cell repertoires in COVID-19. Profiling relied on immunoSEQ multiplex PCR, and the TCRdb table lists in-frame clones only, not all of them. The sample consists of fewer than 250,000 clones, around nine tenths of them appearing once. Input material: peripheral blood. The receptor set was obtained from a woman aged 55-69 years who had recovered from COVID-19.

This chain joins TRBV4-2 and TRBJ2-3, with 8 bases aligning to TRBD1. The CDR3 has 18 residues. Per the germline V gene, CDR1 is LGHNA and CDR2 is YNFKEQ. J gave up 4 bases and V 0 bases, and 12 bases lay outside the gene matches. CDR3 nucleotide sequence: TGTGCCAGCAGCCAAGATTTTATAGGGGCCAGGGGGCCAGATACGCAGTATTTT. As protein: CASSQDFIGARGPDTQYF.

The rearrangement uses TRBV5-1 and TRBJ1-4; D is unresolved. Germline lookup yields CDR1 SGHRS and CDR2 YFSETQ. Between the trimmed V and J ends, which lost 0 bases and 8 bases, there was a span of 11 bases. CDR3 length: 14 residues. The CDR3 DNA is TGCGCCAGCAGCTTGGACTCACCGAGGGAAAAACTGTTTTTT. Residues: CASSLDSPREKLFF.

The rearrangement joins TRBV27 to TRBJ1-5, with 9 nucleotides matching TRBD1. Germline V lookup: CDR1 MNHEY, CDR2 SMNVEV (reference sequence). The CDR3 loop spans 16 amino acids. Losses at the gene ends were 6 bases for V and 0 bases for J; bases not matched to a gene: 6. Here the CDR3 DNA reads TGTGCCAGCAGACCCGGGACAGGGTATAGCAATCAGCCCCAGCATTTT. As protein: CASRPGTGYSNQPQHF.

The V call is TRBV6-6, the J call TRBJ1-1; D is unresolved. Looked up from germline, CDR1 is MNHNY and CDR2 is SVGAGI (reference sequence). The CDR3 has 12 residues. V lost 0 bases to trimming and J lost 6 bases, with 5 bases between them. Here the CDR3 reads CASSYSTAEAFF. The CDR3 nucleotides read TGTGCCAGCAGTTACTCAACGGCTGAAGCTTTCTTT.

The chain joins TRBV10-3 to TRBJ2-2, with 7 bases aligning to TRBD2. Germline values: CDR1 ENHRY, CDR2 SYGVKD. The ends lost 8 bases at V and 5 bases at J; junction bases unmatched: 8. The CDR3 runs 14 residues. The CDR3 reads CAIGPVGGTGELFF. CDR3 bases: TGTGCCATCGGACCGGTGGGGGGGACCGGGGAGCTGTTTTTT.